Listed below are T cell receptor beta chains from one sample, sequenced in a study of cytomegalovirus exposure and HLA in healthy donors. Here immunoSEQ multiplex PCR was the method, and the copy in TCRdb shows in-frame clones only, minus some. The table records 150,000 to 200,000 clones, around three quarters of them present only once. Sample: PBMCs. The receptors shown here come from a woman aged 30 to 39 in good health and CMV-seropositive. CDR3s leave out the opening cysteine and the closing phenylalanine or tryptophan.

v_call cdr3_aa
TRBV27 ASSPSGWETQY
TRBV10-2 ASSETGTYNSPLH
TRBV7-9 ASSLLGGNQPQH
TRBV5-1 ASSPQGLGTEAF
TRBV6-5 ASSPGQGFTGELF
TRBV5-1 ASSLAPGQGYEQY
TRBV7-6 ASSPWEGSNTEAF
TRBV5-4 ASSFGTGTYEQY
TRBV7-9 ASSQPGGEKLF
TRBV7-9 ASTTQGNEAF
TRBV15 ATSRGTGPSDTQY
TRBV7-9 ASTPWEGEVEAF
TRBV11-3 ASSLGAYEQY
TRBV11-3 ASSAGTGVYNEQF
TRBV29-1 SVAARNEQF
TRBV6-4 ASSDLPGLGRSYNEQF
TRBV5-5 ASSLFGTSGSYEQY
TRBV2 ASSEATGGSYGYT
TRBV4-3 ASSQDLRGDVTDTQY
TRBV6-5 ASSYSPRGKETQY
TRBV5-5 ASSLAASGTGELF
TRBV9 ASSPGMRYEQY
TRBV5-1 ASSSGTFNTGELF
TRBV30 AWSGPPTSGRPYEQY
TRBV28 ASSFADRGSQPQH
TRBV10-3 AISETGQYNSPLH
TRBV9 ASSVVGGGGPPDTQY
TRBV9 ASSVSERAWETQY
TRBV10-3 AISEAGGLIEQY
TRBV5-1 ASSLGGGLDTQY
TRBV11-2 ASSSGVNTEAF
TRBV18 ASSQAAGTGNTEAF
TRBV27 ASSLGDRLVDTQY
TRBV5-8 ASSLALAVPNEQF
TRBV5-6 ASSLTSGPNNEQF
TRBV6-6 ASSYRLARVDTQY
TRBV9 ASSPGQGRYGYT
TRBV19 ASSFGGSYEQY
TRBV7-2 ASTKGWGQSYEQY
TRBV6-5 ASSPSGGTGELF
TRBV5-4 ASSQGQGQEKLF